This T cell receptor beta chain is from a study of OX40 agonist ivuxolimab in advanced cancers. Study context: As their treatment, patients were administered ivuxolimab, an agonistic anti-OX40 (CD134) antibody. From roughly 20 to 79 years was the age range, with a mean of roughly 59 years, and approximately 80% were male. General study points: Antigen specificity remained undetermined for the expanded peripheral T cells.

With regard to this clone: No antigen is known for it. Additional DNA sequences in this sample encode the identical CDR3.

Measured with immunoSEQ multiplex PCR; TCRdb has only the in-frame clones, and not every one. The table has some 33,000 clones, roughly 79% seen once; the top ten hold about 20%. The sample consisted of CD4+ or CD8+ T cells sorted from blood, taken in a trial of the OX40 agonist ivuxolimab. The TCR sequence derives from an adult with an advanced solid tumor such as melanoma, head and neck, liver or kidney cancer.

The chain's CDR3 is CASSSQSSGNTIYF. In nucleotides, the CDR3 is TGTGCCAGCAGCTCTCAGAGCTCTGGAAACACCATATATTTT. The genes are TRBV7-8 and TRBJ1-3; D gene uncertain. CDR3 size: 14 residues. CDR1 SGHVS and CDR2 FQNEAQ come from the germline V gene. V was trimmed by 4 bases and J by 0 bases, leaving 7 bases between them.